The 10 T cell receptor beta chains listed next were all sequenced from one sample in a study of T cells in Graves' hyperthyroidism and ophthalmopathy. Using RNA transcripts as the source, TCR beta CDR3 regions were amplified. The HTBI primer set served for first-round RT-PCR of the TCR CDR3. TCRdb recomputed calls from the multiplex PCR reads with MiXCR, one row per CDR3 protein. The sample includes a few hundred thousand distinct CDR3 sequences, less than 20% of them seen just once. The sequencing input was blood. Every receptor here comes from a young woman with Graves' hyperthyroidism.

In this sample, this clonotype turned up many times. Here the CDR3 reads CASTIGTGGVTGTDTQYF. The CDR3 region has the DNA TGTGCCAGCACCATCGGGACAGGGGGCGTTACGGGCACAGATACGCAGTATTTT. This sequence joins TRBV3-1 and TRBJ2-3; 12 positions agree with TRBD1. With V trimmed by 7 bases and J by 1 base, 12 bases remained unmatched. The germline V gene has CDR1 LGHDT and CDR2 YNNKEL (reference sequence). This CDR3 comprises 18 residues.

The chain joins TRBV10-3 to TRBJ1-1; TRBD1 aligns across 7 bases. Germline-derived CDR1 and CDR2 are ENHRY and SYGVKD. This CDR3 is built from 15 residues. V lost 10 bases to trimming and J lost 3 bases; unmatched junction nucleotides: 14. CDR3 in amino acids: CATALKGGYDTEAFF. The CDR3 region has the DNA TGTGCCACGGCTCTAAAAGGGGGCTACGACACTGAAGCTTTCTTT.

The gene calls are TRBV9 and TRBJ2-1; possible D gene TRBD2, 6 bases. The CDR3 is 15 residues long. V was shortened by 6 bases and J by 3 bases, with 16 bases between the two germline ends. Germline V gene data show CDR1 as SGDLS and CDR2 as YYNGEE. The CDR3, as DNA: TGTGCCAGCATGAAAATGGTAGCGGACTACAATGAGCAGTTCTTC. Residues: CASMKMVADYNEQFF.

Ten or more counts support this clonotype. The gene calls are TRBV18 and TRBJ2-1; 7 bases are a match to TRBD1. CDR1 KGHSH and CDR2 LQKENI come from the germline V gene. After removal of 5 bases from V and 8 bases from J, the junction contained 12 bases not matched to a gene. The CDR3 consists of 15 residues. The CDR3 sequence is CASSSGQVAVDEQFF. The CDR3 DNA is TGTGCCAGCTCATCCGGACAGGTTGCCGTCGATGAGCAGTTCTTC.

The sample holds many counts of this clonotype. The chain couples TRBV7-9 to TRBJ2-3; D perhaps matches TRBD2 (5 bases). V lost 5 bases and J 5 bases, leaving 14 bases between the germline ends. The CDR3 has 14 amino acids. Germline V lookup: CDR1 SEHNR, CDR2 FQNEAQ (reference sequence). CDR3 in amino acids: CASSGKGGGDTQYF. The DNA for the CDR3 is TGTGCCAGCAGCGGAAAAGGAGGAGGAGATACGCAGTATTTT.

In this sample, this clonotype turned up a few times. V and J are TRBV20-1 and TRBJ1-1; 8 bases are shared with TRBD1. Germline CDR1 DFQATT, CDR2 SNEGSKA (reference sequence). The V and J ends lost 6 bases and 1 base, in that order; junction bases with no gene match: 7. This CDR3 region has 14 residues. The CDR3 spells CSAGTGWGNTEAFF. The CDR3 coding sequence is TGCAGTGCGGGGACAGGTTGGGGGAACACTGAAGCTTTCTTT.

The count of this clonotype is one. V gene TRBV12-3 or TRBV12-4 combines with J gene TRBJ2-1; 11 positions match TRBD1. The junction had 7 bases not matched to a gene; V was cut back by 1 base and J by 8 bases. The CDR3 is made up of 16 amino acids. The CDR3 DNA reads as TGTGCCAGCAGTTTAGTAGGACAGGGGGCGGTGGATGAGCAGTTCTTC. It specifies CASSLVGQGAVDEQFF.

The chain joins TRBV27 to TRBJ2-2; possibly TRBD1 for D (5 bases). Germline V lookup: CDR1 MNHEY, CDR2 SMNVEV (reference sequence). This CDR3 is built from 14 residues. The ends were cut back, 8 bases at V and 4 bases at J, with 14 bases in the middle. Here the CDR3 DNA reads TGTGCCAGCGCGAAGGGGCCGAGCACCGGGGAGCTGTTTTTT. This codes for CASAKGPSTGELFF.

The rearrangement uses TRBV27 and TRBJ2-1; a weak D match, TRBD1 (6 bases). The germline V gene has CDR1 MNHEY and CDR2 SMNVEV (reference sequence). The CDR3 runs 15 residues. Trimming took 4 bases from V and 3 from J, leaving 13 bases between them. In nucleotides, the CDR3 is TGTGCCAGCAGTTCGCTGGACAGTAGCTACAATGAGCAGTTCTTC. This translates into CASSSLDSSYNEQFF.

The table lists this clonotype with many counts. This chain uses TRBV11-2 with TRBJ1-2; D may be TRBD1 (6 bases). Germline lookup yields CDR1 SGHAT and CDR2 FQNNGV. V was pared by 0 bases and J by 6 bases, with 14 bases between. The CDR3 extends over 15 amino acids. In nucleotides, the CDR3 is TGTGCCAGCAGCTTAGATCTCCAGGGGCTCAATGGCTACACCTTC. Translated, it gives CASSLDLQGLNGYTF.